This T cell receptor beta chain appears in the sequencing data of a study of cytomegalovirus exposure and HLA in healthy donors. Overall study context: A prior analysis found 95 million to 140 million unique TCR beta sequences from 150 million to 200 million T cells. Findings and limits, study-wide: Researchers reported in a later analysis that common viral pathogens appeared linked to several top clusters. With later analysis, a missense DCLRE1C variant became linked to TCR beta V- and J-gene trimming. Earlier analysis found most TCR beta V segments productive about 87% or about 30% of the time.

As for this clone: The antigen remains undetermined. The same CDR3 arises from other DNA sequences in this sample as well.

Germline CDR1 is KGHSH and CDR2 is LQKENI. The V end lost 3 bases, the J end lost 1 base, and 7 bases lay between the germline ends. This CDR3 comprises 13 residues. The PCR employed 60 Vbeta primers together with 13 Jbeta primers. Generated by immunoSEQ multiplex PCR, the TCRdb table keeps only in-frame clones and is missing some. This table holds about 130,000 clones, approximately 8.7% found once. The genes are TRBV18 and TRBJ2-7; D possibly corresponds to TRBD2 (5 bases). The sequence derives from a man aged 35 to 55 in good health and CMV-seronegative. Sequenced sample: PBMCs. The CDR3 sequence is CASSPGSSYEQYF. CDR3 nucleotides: TGTGCCAGCTCACCGGGGAGTTCCTACGAGCAGTACTTC.